One T cell receptor (beta chain) is described in this entry. Its antigen is undetermined. The PCR was carried out with 60 Vbeta primers and 13 Jbeta primers. Sequencing used immunoSEQ multiplex PCR; TCRdb keeps in-frame clones, though not all of them. The sample lists roughly 200,000 clones, more than 60% seen once, with 3.7% in the top ten. These data originate in a study of cytomegalovirus exposure and HLA in healthy donors. The study's findings and limits: Presence/absence comparisons presumed near-even sequencing depth among donors. Solely CMV serostatus was available to characterize immune exposure.

The CDR3 has 17 residues. The J segment lost 2 bases and the V segment lost 4 bases, leaving 2 bases of the junction unmatched. The germline CDR1 and CDR2 sequences are MGHRA and YSYEKL. The donors gave bone marrow, and they were healthy. Sample: PBMCs. The TCR originated in a woman aged 55-69 years in good health and CMV-seropositive. The chain couples TRBV4-1 to TRBJ2-2; 15 positions match TRBD2. CDR3 nucleotides: TGCGCCAGCAGCCCGGGACTAGCGGGGGGAAACACCGGGGAGCTGTTTTTT. Translating it yields CASSPGLAGGNTGELFF.